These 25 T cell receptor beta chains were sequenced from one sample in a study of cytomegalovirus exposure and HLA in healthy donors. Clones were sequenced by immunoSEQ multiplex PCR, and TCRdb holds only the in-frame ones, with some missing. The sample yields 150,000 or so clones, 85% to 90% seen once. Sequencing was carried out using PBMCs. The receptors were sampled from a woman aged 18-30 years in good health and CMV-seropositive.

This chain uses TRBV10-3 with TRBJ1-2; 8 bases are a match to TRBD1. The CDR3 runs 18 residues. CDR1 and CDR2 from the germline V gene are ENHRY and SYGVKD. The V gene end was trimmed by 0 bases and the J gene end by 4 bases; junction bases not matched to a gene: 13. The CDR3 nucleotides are TGTGCCATCAGTGAGTCTCAACAGGGGGGTCACCCTAGCTATGGCTACACCTTC. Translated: CAISESQQGGHPSYGYTF.

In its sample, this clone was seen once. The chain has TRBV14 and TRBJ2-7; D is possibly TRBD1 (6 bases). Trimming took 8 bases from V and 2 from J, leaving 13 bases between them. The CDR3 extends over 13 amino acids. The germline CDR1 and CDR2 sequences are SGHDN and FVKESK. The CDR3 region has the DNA TGTGCCAGCTCCACAGGGAAAACCTACGAGCAGTACTTC. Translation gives CASSTGKTYEQYF.

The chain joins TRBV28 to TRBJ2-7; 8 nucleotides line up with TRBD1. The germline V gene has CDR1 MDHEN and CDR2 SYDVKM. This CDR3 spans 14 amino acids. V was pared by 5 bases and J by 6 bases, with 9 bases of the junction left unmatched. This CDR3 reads CASSQDRVVGEQYF. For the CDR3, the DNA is TGTGCCAGCAGTCAGGACAGGGTGGTTGGCGAGCAGTACTTC.

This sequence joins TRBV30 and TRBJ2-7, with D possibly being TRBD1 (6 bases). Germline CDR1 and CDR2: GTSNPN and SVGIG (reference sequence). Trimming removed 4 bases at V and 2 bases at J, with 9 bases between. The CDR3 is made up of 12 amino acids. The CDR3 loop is CAWKGQPYEQYF. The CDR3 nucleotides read TGTGCCTGGAAGGGACAACCCTACGAGCAGTACTTC.

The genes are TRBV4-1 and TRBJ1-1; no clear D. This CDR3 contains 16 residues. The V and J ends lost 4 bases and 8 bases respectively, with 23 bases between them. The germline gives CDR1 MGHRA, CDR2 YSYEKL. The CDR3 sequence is CASSPVATDRAPEAFF. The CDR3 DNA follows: TGCGCCAGCAGCCCAGTAGCAACGGATAGAGCTCCCGAAGCTTTCTTT.

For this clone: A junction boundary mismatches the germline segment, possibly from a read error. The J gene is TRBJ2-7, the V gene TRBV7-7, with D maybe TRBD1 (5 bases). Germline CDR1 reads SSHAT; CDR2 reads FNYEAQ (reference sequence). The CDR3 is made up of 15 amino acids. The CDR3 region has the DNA TGTGCTAGCAGCTTAGGTACAGGTGAATTCTACGAGCAGTACTTC. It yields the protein CASSLGTGEFYEQYF. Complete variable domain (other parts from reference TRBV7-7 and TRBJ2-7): GAGVSQSPRYKVTKRGQDVTLRCDPISSHATLYWYQQALGQGPEFLTYFNYEAQPDKSGLPSDRFSAERPEGSISTLTIQRTEQRDSAMYRCASSLGTGEFYEQYFGPGTRLTVT.

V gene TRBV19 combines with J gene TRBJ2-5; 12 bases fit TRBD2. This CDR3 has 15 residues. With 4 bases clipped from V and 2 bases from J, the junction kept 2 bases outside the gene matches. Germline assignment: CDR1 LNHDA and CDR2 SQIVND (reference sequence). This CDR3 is CASSRLAGVQETQYF. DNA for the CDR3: TGTGCCAGTAGTAGACTAGCGGGGGTACAAGAGACCCAGTACTTC. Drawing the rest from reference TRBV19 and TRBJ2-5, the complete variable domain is DGGITQSPKYLFRKEGQNVTLSCEQNLNHDAMYWYRQDPGQGLRLIYYSQIVNDFQKGDIAEGYSVSREKKESFPLTVTSAQKNPTAFYLCASSRLAGVQETQYFGPGTRLLVL.

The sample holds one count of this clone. CDR3 sequence: CASSLYRDSDYTF. CDR3 nucleotide sequence: TGTGCCAGCAGCTTATACCGGGACTCTGACTACACCTTC. This chain links TRBV7-3 with TRBJ1-2; D is possibly TRBD1 (5 bases). CDR1 and CDR2 from the germline V gene are SGHTA and FQGTGA. The CDR3 is made up of 13 amino acids. V lost 2 bases and J lost 10, with 14 bases in between. Together with reference TRBV7-3 and TRBJ1-2, the CDR3 gives the full variable domain: GAGVSQTPSNKVTEKGKYVELRCDPISGHTALYWYRQSLGQGPEFLIYFQGTGAADDSGLPNDRFFAVRPEGSVSTLKIQRTERGDSAVYLCASSLYRDSDYTFGSGTRLTVV.

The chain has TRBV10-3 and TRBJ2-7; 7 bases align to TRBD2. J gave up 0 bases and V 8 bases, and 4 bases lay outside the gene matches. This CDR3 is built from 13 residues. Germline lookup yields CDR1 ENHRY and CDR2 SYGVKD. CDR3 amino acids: CAIRASGSYEQYF. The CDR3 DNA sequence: TGTGCCATCCGGGCTAGCGGCTCCTACGAGCAGTACTTC.

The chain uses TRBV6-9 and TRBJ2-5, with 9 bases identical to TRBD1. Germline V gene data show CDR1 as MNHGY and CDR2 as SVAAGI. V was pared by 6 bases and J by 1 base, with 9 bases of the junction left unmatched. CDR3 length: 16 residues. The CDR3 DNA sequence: TGTGCCAGCAGCCACAGGGACAGGGTCGTCCAAGAGACCCAGTACTTC. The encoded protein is CASSHRDRVVQETQYF.

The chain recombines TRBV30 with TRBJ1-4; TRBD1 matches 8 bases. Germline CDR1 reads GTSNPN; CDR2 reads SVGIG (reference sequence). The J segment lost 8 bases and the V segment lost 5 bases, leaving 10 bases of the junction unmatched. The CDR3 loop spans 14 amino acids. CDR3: CAWSTGTGNEKLFF. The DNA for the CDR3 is TGTGCCTGGTCAACCGGGACAGGTAACGAAAAACTGTTTTTT.

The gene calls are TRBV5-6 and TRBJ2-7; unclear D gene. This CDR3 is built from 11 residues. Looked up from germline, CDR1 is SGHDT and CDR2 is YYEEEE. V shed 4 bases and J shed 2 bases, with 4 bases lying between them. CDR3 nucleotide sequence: TGTGCCAGCAGCCAGACCTACGAGCAGTACTTC. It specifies CASSQTYEQYF.

This CDR3 reads CARSDRAGANVLTF. The DNA of the CDR3 is TGTGCCCGGTCAGACAGGGCTGGGGCCAACGTCCTGACTTTC. The V and J genes are TRBV30 and TRBJ2-6, with TRBD1 matching over 7 bases. Losses at the gene ends were 8 bases for V and 2 bases for J; bases not matched to a gene: 6. Germline CDR1 is GTSNPN and CDR2 is SVGIG (reference sequence). This CDR3 has 14 amino acids.

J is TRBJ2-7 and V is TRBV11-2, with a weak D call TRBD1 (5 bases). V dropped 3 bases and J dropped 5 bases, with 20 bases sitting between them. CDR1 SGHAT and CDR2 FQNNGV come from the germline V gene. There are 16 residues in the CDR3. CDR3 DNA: TGTGCCAGCAGCTTGGACCGACAGACCTCGGTCGACGAGCAGTACTTC. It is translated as CASSLDRQTSVDEQYF.

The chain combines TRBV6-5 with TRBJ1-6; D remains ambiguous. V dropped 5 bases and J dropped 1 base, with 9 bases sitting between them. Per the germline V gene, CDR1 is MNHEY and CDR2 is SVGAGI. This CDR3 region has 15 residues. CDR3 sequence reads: CASSNRGSYNSPLHF. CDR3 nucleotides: TGTGCCAGCAGTAACCGAGGGTCCTATAATTCACCCCTCCACTTT.

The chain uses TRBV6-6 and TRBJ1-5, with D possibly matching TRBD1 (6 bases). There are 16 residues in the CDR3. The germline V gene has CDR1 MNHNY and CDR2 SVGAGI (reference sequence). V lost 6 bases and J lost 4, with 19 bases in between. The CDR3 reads CASSQREGQGNQPQHF. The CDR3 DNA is TGTGCCAGCAGCCAACGGGAGGGGCAGGGGAATCAGCCCCAGCATTTT.

CDR3 loop: CASRSGTGKYEQYF. CDR3 in DNA: TGCGCCAGCAGATCCGGGACAGGGAAATACGAGCAGTACTTC. This chain joins TRBV5-1 and TRBJ2-7; 9 bases line up with TRBD1. Losses at the gene ends were 5 bases for V and 4 bases for J; bases not matched to a gene: 7. CDR1 is SGHRS and CDR2 is YFSETQ in the germline V gene. CDR3 length: 14 amino acids.

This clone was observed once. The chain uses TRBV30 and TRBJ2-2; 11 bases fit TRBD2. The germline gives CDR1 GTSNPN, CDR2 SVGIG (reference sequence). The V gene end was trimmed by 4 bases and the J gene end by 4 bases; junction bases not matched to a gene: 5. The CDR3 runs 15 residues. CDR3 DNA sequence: TGTGCCTGGAATAGCGGGGGGGCAGGCACCGGGGAGCTGTTTTTT. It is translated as CAWNSGGAGTGELFF.

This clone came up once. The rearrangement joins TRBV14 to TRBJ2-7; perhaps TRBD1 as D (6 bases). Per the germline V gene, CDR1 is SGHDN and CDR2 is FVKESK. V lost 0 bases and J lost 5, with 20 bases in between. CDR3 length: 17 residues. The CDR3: CASSQDPRVRGTDEQYF. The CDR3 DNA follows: TGTGCCAGCAGCCAAGACCCCCGAGTCAGGGGAACGGACGAGCAGTACTTC.

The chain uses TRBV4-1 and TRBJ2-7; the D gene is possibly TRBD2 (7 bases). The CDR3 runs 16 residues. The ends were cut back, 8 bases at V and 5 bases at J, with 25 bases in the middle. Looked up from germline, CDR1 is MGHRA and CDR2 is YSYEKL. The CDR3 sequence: CASHQGRDKSKNEQYF. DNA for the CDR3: TGCGCCAGCCATCAGGGGAGGGATAAGTCTAAGAACGAGCAGTACTTC.

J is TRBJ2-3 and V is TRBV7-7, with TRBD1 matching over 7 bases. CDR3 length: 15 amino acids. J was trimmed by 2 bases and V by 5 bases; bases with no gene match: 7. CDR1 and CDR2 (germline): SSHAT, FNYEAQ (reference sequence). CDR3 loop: CASSKRDSSTDTQYF. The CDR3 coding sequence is TGTGCCAGCAGCAAAAGGGACAGTTCCACAGATACGCAGTATTTT.

DNA of the CDR3: TGTGCCAGCGGGCGGACAGCAACTAATGAAAAACTGTTTTTT. It yields the protein CASGRTATNEKLFF. The chain couples TRBV27 to TRBJ1-4; weak D call: TRBD1 (6 bases). The length of the CDR3 is 14 residues. Deletions cut 8 bases from V and 0 bases from J, with 10 bases between. Germline CDR1 MNHEY, CDR2 SMNVEV (reference sequence).

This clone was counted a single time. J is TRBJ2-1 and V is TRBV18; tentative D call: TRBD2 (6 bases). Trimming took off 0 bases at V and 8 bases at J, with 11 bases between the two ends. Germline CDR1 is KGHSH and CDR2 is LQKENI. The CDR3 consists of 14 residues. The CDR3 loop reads CASSPPGLLDEQFF. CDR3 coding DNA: TGTGCCAGCTCACCACCAGGACTACTAGATGAGCAGTTCTTC.

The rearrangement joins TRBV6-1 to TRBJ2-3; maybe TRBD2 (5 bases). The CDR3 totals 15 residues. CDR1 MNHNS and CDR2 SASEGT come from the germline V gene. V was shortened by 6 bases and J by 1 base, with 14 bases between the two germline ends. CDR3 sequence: CASRYLGLGTDTQYF. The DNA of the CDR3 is TGTGCCAGCAGATATCTCGGACTTGGCACAGATACGCAGTATTTT.

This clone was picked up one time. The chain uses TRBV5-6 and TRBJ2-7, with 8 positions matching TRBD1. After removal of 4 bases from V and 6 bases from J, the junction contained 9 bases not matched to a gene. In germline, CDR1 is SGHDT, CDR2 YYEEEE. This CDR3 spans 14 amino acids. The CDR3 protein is CASSPGTGTVEQYF. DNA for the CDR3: TGTGCCAGCAGCCCAGGGACAGGTACAGTCGAGCAGTACTTC.